A selection of T cell receptor beta chains follows, all from one sample in a study of human T cells and chemical hapten exposure. TCRdb used MiXCR to reprocess the RACE reads, holding one entry per CDR3 protein. The table records around 200,000 distinct CDR3 sequences, approximately 31% of them present only once. This sample comprised whole blood, obtained in connection with sensitization to the hapten diphenylcyclopropenone (DPC). These receptors all stem from a woman aged 25-40 years with alopecia areata. Some clones in this sample may be carry-over from other donors' samples. The CDR3 runs from the conserved cysteine through the conserved F or W. A D gene is named only where the DNA matches it firmly. Some rows have no size entry. The others give once, few or many, or a class for an expanded clone.

>many|15|TRBV30|TRBJ1-4|-
CAWSLGLGRAEKLFF
TGTGCCTGGAGTCTGGGTCTTGGGAGGGCTGAAAAACTGTTTTTT
>many|14|TRBV28|TRBJ1-5|TRBD1
CASRRTGGNQPQHF
TGTGCCAGCAGGAGGACAGGGGGCAATCAGCCCCAGCATTTT
>-|13|TRBV18|TRBJ2-2|-
CASSPKGTGELFF
TGTGCCAGCTCACCAAAGGGTACCGGGGAGCTGTTTTTT
>few|14|TRBV6-5|TRBJ1-1|TRBD1
CASRNSGGRTEAFF
TGTGCCAGCAGAAACTCAGGGGGGAGGACTGAAGCTTTCTTT
>few|10|TRBV5-8|TRBJ2-5|-
CASSQTTQYF
TGTGCCAGCAGCCAGACGACCCAGTACTTC
>many|13|TRBV28|TRBJ2-7|-
CASSSGTSYEQYF
TGTGCCAGCAGTAGCGGAACATCCTACGAGCAGTACTTC
>few|14|TRBV4-3|TRBJ1-3|-
CASSQYTSGNTIYF
TGCGCCAGCAGCCAGTACACCTCTGGAAACACCATATATTTT
>few|14|TRBV29-1|TRBJ2-7|-
CSAKPGEYSYEQYF
TGCAGCGCTAAACCAGGGGAATACTCCTACGAGCAGTACTTC
>-|12|TRBV28|TRBJ2-2|-
CASTTGTGELFF
TGTGCCAGCACTACAGGGACCGGGGAGCTGTTTTTT
>-|14|TRBV27|TRBJ2-7|TRBD1
CASSPQGVIYEQYF
TGTGCCAGCAGTCCACAGGGGGTAATATACGAGCAGTACTTC
>-|15|TRBV28|TRBJ2-1|TRBD1
CASRGQGASYNEQFF
TGTGCCAGCAGGGGCCAGGGGGCCTCCTACAATGAGCAGTTCTTC
>few|13|TRBV6-2/TRBV6-3|TRBJ2-7|-
CASSYGLGYEQYF
TGTGCCAGCAGTTATGGCCTGGGGTACGAGCAGTACTTC
>-|12|TRBV7-9|TRBJ2-3|-
CASSLYPDTQYF
TGTGCCAGCAGCTTGTATCCAGATACGCAGTATTTT
>-|12|TRBV4-1|TRBJ2-1|-
CASSHGWNEQFF
TGCGCCAGCAGCCATGGTTGGAATGAGCAGTTCTTC
>few|15|TRBV12-3/TRBV12-4|TRBJ2-5|-
CASTPLSGSRETQYF
TGTGCCAGCACCCCCTTGTCCGGGAGTCGAGAGACCCAGTACTTC
>few|16|TRBV4-3|TRBJ2-3|TRBD2
CASSQDPAGVQDTQYF
TGCGCCAGCAGCCAAGATCCAGCGGGGGTACAAGATACGCAGTATTTT
>-|17|TRBV6-6|TRBJ2-5|TRBD2
CASSYLGLAGNQETQYF
TGTGCCAGCAGTTATTTAGGACTAGCGGGCAACCAAGAGACCCAGTACTTC
>few|16|TRBV9|TRBJ2-2|-
CASSVELLNRPGELFF
TGTGCCAGCAGCGTAGAATTACTTAATAGGCCCGGGGAGCTGTTTTTT
>few|13|TRBV28|TRBJ1-5|-
CASIRGGLQPQHF
TGTGCCAGCATAAGGGGGGGGCTTCAGCCCCAGCATTTT
>-|16|TRBV20-1|TRBJ2-1|TRBD2
CSAREQGLAGGREQFF
TGCAGTGCTAGAGAGCAGGGACTAGCGGGAGGACGAGAGCAGTTCTTC
>few|13|TRBV2|TRBJ1-1|-
CASSGEMNTEAFF
TGTGCCAGCAGCGGGGAAATGAACACTGAAGCTTTCTTT
>few|14|TRBV2|TRBJ1-4|-
CASGRQSTNEKLFF
TGTGCCAGCGGGAGACAGTCAACTAATGAAAAACTGTTTTTT
>few|14|TRBV7-9|TRBJ2-1|-
CASSPSSLGNEQFF
TGTGCCAGCAGCCCCAGCAGTCTGGGGAATGAGCAGTTCTTC
>-|12|TRBV29-1|TRBJ2-5|-
CSGGTEQATQYF
TGCAGCGGCGGGACAGAACAAGCGACCCAGTACTTC
>-|13|TRBV20-1|TRBJ1-4|-
CSAKTATNEKLFF
TGCAGTGCGAAGACAGCAACTAATGAAAAACTGTTTTTT
>few|14|TRBV5-1|TRBJ1-2|-
CASSLSLSNYGYTF
TGCGCCAGCAGCCTATCACTTTCGAACTATGGCTACACCTTC
>-|16|TRBV5-1|TRBJ2-3|-
CASSLARLEPTDTQYF
TGCGCCAGCAGCTTGGCAAGACTAGAACCCACAGATACGCAGTATTTT
>once|14|TRBV6-2/TRBV6-3|TRBJ1-1|TRBD1
CASNGKRGRTEAFF
TGTGCCAGCAACGGGAAGAGGGGGCGGACTGAAGCTTTCTTT
>few|15|TRBV28|TRBJ2-5|-
CASSLGEGRKETQYF
TGTGCCAGCAGTTTAGGAGAGGGGAGGAAAGAGACCCAGTACTTC
>many|14|TRBV3-1|TRBJ1-3|-
CASSQDAGGNTIYF
TGTGCCAGCAGCCAAGATGCGGGAGGGAACACCATATATTTT
>-|13|TRBV29-1|TRBJ1-5|TRBD1
CSVETGEGQSQHF
TGCAGCGTCGAAACAGGGGAGGGACAGTCCCAGCATTTT
>-|14|TRBV7-2|TRBJ2-7|TRBD1
CASSPNRGAYEQYF
TGTGCCAGCAGCCCCAACAGGGGTGCCTACGAGCAGTACTTC
>few|16|TRBV3-1|TRBJ2-1|TRBD2
CASSQWRAGGPGEQFF
TGTGCCAGCAGCCAATGGCGAGCGGGGGGGCCCGGTGAGCAGTTCTTC
>-|14|TRBV11-2|TRBJ2-1|TRBD2
CASTSSGGYNEQFF
TGTGCCAGCACCTCTAGCGGGGGTTACAATGAGCAGTTCTTC
>few|16|TRBV6-2/TRBV6-3|TRBJ1-1|TRBD1
CASRPHPGTDNTEAFF
TGTGCCAGCAGGCCCCACCCCGGGACAGATAACACTGAAGCTTTCTTT
>-|13|TRBV11-2|TRBJ2-5|TRBD1
CASSLQIGQENHF
TGTGCCAGCAGCTTGCAAATCGGACAGGAAAATCACTTC
>few|15|TRBV20-1|TRBJ1-2|TRBD1
CSARDGRGPLGGYTF
TGCAGTGCTAGAGATGGCAGGGGGCCCCTGGGAGGCTACACCTTC
>once|13|TRBV24-1|TRBJ2-2|TRBD1
CPNWQGAIGELFF
TGTCCCAACTGGCAGGGGGCGATCGGGGAGCTGTTTTTT
>-|13|TRBV10-3|TRBJ1-1|TRBD1
CATLEGASTEAFF
TGTGCCACCCTCGAGGGGGCTTCCACTGAAGCTTTCTTT
>few|17|TRBV5-1|TRBJ1-5|-
CASSLGSGFAADQPQHF
TGCGCCAGCAGCTTGGGATCAGGGTTTGCCGCCGATCAGCCCCAGCATTTT
>-|16|TRBV10-3|TRBJ1-5|-
CAISRDGAGADQPQHF
TGTGCCATCAGCCGAGACGGGGCAGGGGCGGATCAGCCCCAGCATTTT
>-|16|TRBV20-1|TRBJ2-1|TRBD2
CSARKGTSGDLNEQFF
TGCAGTGCTAGGAAGGGGACTAGCGGGGATCTGAATGAGCAGTTCTTC
>-|16|TRBV10-1|TRBJ1-3|TRBD1
CASSDGQAGSGNTIYF
TGCGCCAGCAGTGACGGACAGGCTGGTTCTGGAAACACCATATATTTT
>-|14|TRBV7-6|TRBJ2-4|-
CASSLSPVGDIQYF
TGTGCCAGCAGCTTAAGCCCGGTTGGGGACATTCAGTACTTC
>-|14|TRBV3-1|TRBJ1-1|TRBD1
CASRYQRGTGGAFF
TGTGCCAGCAGGTACCAAAGAGGGACAGGGGGGGCTTTCTTT